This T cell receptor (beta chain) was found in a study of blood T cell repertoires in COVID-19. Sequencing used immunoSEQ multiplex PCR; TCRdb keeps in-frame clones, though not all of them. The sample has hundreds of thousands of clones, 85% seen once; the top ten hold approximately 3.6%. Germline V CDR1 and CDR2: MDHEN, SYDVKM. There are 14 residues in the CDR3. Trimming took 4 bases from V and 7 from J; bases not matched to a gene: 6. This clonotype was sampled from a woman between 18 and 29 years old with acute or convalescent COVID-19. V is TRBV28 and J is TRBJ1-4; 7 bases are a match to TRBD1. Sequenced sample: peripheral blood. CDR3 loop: CASSSRQGGEKLFF. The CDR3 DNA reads TGTGCCAGCAGTTCCCGACAGGGAGGTGAAAAACTGTTTTTT.